The TCR beta chain described here comes from a study of CD8 T cells in Susac syndrome. General study results and limits: Clonal expansion involving Susac CD8+ cells peaked in TEMRA cells and active patients.

Recently defined diagnostic criteria for definite or probable disease were fulfilled by Susac syndrome patients. Note on this clonotype: Its antigen is not known.

Germline CDR1 and CDR2: LNHDA and SQIVND (reference sequence). The CDR3 totals 13 residues. The V end lost 1 base, the J end lost 6 bases, and 9 bases lay between the germline ends. Random hexamers primed reverse transcription of roughly 0.5 to 1 ug RNA. The CDR3 of TCR beta was amplified by immunoSEQ multiplex PCR across 54 Vbeta and 13 Jbeta. TCRdb independently ran MiXCR on the immunoSEQ multiplex PCR reads; one entry per CDR3 protein. Found here are 95,000 to 150,000 distinct CDR3 sequences, 85% to 95% of them singletons; the top ten hold 0.25% to 0.3%. The TCR sequence derives from a human donor with Susac syndrome. The chain joins TRBV19 to TRBJ1-2; D is ambiguous. The sequencing sample was made of CD8+ T cells from PBMCs. The CDR3 DNA sequence: TGTGCCAGTAGTATAGTGCTGTCGGATGGCTACACCTTC. This encodes CASSIVLSDGYTF.